This TCR beta chain was sequenced in a study of shared clonotypes between healthy human individuals. For this clone: Antigen: not known.

Trimming took off 7 bases at V and 7 bases at J, with 26 bases between the two ends. From germline, CDR1 is PRHDT and CDR2 FYEKMQ (reference sequence). CDR3 length equals 16 residues. Broader study findings: All-four-donor shared clonotypes had higher generation probabilities than non-shared clonotypes did.

The repertoire was sequenced with immunoSEQ multiplex PCR; TCRdb's copy has only in-frame clones and lacks some. This table has about 2.3 million clones, around 93% appearing once. The genes are TRBV13 and TRBJ2-7, with D perhaps TRBD1 or TRBD2 (5 bases each). The source is a man between 18 and 29 years old in good health. Some clones in this sample may be carry-over from other donors' samples. Input material: naive CD4+ T cells from PBMCs. Subset of the sample: CD45RA+ positively selected. Here the CDR3 DNA reads TGTGCCAGCACCGGGGCCCTCGCGGACCTCCCGGGTGAGCAGTACTTC. Translated, it gives CASTGALADLPGEQYF. Filled out from reference TRBV13 and TRBJ2-7, the complete variable domain reads AAGVIQSPRHLIKEKRETATLKCYPIPRHDTVYWYQQGPGQDPQFLISFYEKMQSDKGSIPDRFSAQQFSDYHSELNMSSLELGDSALYFCASTGALADLPGEQYFGPGTRLTVT.